This TCR beta chain was documented in a study of CD8 T cells in ankylosing spondylitis. Notes on this clonotype: Its antigen is still unknown.

Study-level results: There were earlier reports of some motif variants in reactive arthritis synovial fluid and blood. Ankylosing spondylitis blood seemed to carry a telltale TCR beta motif made of under 10 highly homologous variants.

The CDR3 length is 15 residues. Germline CDR1 reads SGHRS; CDR2 reads YFSETQ. The V end was cut by 1 base, the J end by 1 base, with 6 bases between. By quantitative 5'-RACE with molecular barcodes, the TCR beta libraries were made. TCRdb called the 5' RACE reads again in MiXCR, with one record for every CDR3 protein. The data contain approximately 540,000 distinct CDR3 sequences, more than 9.5% of them singletons. This TCR was recovered from a male donor with ankylosing spondylitis. The chain combines TRBV5-1 with TRBJ2-6; D uncertain. The sample consisted of blood, either unsorted or a sorted T cell fraction (not recorded which). The CDR3 reads CASSLTESGANVLTF. The CDR3 bases are TGCGCCAGCAGCTTGACGGAGTCTGGGGCCAACGTCCTGACTTTC.